This entry is about one T cell receptor (beta chain). The antigen remains undetermined. The CDR3 extends over 15 amino acids. Germline V gene lookup returns CDR1 SGHNT and CDR2 YYREEE (reference sequence). The V gene lost 0 bases and the J gene lost 4 bases, with 13 bases spanning the gap. Oncomine TCR Beta short-read sequencing was applied to DNA from cultured CD4+ T cells. Genomic DNA was drawn out of CD4+ T cells grown in culture. MiXCR, applied by TCRdb to the PCR reads, yields one record per CDR3 protein. The table lists over 20,000 distinct CDR3 sequences, approximately 40% of them singletons. As for treatment: roughly 10-day PBMC culture with coronavirus spike peptide pools or control peptides (ViraFEST assay). These data come from a study of vaccination and CD4 T cells after COVID-19. For the study at large: At a median roughly 100 days (range 35 to 161) after diagnosis, post-COVID samples were drawn. Typically, post-vaccine samples were obtained a median approximately 70 days after dose two, within a range of 14 to 241. Spike peptides, overlapping and drawn from SARS-CoV-2, HCoV-NL63, HCoV-OC43 and HCoV-229E, were used to stimulate cells.

The sequence was obtained from a human donor who had recovered from COVID-19. Sequencing was done on a sample of CD4+ T cells from blood, cultured in vitro. V and J are TRBV5-4 and TRBJ1-2; D not resolved. The CDR3 is CASSLDPGLVYGYTF. The CDR3 nucleotides are TGTGCCAGCAGCTTGGATCCCGGTCTCGTCTATGGCTACACCTTC.